This TCR beta chain is from a study of response to subunit inactivated influenza vaccine. The table lists this clonotype with many counts. Antigen: not known. Study-wide findings and caveats: Each seasonal influenza vaccination recruits few new T cells, the authors suggested.

TCRdb used MiXCR to reprocess the RT-PCR reads, holding one entry per CDR3 protein. The data show 200,000 to 250,000 distinct CDR3 sequences, more than 9% seen once. The receptor was isolated from a middle-aged man who received an inactivated influenza vaccine. Sequenced here: non-naive T cells sorted from PBMCs, sampled roughly 2 weeks before vaccination.

The CDR3 region has the DNA TGCGCCAGCAGCTTGCGTCCAGGGTCCAATCAGCCCCAGCATTTT. As protein: CASSLRPGSNQPQHF. The rearrangement links TRBV5-1 to TRBJ1-5; TRBD1 might be the D (5 bases). Germline V gene sequence: CDR1 SGHRS, CDR2 YFSETQ. The CDR3 runs 15 residues. Trimming cost V 1 base and J 3 bases, with 11 bases left between them.